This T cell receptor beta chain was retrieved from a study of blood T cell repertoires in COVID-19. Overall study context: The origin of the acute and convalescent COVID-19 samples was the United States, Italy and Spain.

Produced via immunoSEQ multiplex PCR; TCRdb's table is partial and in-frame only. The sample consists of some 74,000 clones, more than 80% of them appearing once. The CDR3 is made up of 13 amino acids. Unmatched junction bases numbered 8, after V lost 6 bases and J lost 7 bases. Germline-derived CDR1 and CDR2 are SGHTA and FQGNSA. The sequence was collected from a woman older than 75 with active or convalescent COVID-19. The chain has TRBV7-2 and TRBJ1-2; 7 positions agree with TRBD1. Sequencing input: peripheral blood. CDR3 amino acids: CASSIQGEAGYTF. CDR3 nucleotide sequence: TGTGCCAGCAGTATCCAGGGGGAAGCTGGCTACACCTTC.